The 2 T cell receptor beta chains below were found in one sample sequenced in a study of blood T cell repertoires in COVID-19. This table comes from immunoSEQ multiplex PCR, and its TCRdb copy is limited to in-frame clones, with some not included. The data show around 190,000 clones, 70% to 90% seen once. The source material was peripheral blood. All receptors come from a man in his 70s with active or convalescent COVID-19.

The chain couples TRBV24-1 to TRBJ1-5; possibly TRBD1 for D (5 bases). From germline, CDR1 is KGHDR and CDR2 SFDVKD. The germline V and J ends were trimmed by 4 bases and 4 bases, with 10 bases remaining between them. The CDR3 runs 14 residues. The CDR3 is CATSEAGRNQPQHF. The CDR3, as DNA: TGTGCCACCAGTGAGGCAGGGCGAAATCAGCCCCAGCATTTT.

The J gene is TRBJ1-2, the V gene TRBV10-3; D is unclear. Trimming cost V 3 bases and J 7 bases, with 9 bases left between them. The CDR3 contains 12 residues. Germline V gene sequence: CDR1 ENHRY, CDR2 SYGVKD. The CDR3 protein is CAISESASGYTF. CDR3 DNA: TGTGCCATCAGTGAAAGTGCGTCTGGCTACACCTTC.